This T cell receptor (beta chain) was observed in a study of T cells in tumors after PD-1 blockade. Study context: Patients received pembrolizumab 200 mg every 3 weeks or cemiplimab 350 mg every 2 weeks. On average, tumor samples gave approximately 25,000 TCR templates and some 6,600 unique clonotypes.

The study's findings and limits: Blood contained approximately 41% of the tumor's TCR clonotypes.

Sequencing used immunoSEQ multiplex PCR; TCRdb keeps in-frame clones, though not all of them. Here the sample spans some 4,000 clones, over 60% being singletons. The CDR3 totals 16 residues. Trimming cost V 5 bases and J 5 bases; bases outside gene matches: 8. Germline CDR1 is MNHEY and CDR2 is SMNVEV (reference sequence). With regard to this clone: Antigen: not known.

This sequence originates from a human donor with basal cell carcinoma. This chain links TRBV27 with TRBJ2-3; the match to TRBD2 covers 12 bases. The source was tumor tissue, collected before anti-PD-1 treatment. The CDR3 DNA sequence: TGTGCCAGCAGTATCCTGACTAGCGGGAGAGGAGATACGCAGTATTTT. Encoded protein: CASSILTSGRGDTQYF.